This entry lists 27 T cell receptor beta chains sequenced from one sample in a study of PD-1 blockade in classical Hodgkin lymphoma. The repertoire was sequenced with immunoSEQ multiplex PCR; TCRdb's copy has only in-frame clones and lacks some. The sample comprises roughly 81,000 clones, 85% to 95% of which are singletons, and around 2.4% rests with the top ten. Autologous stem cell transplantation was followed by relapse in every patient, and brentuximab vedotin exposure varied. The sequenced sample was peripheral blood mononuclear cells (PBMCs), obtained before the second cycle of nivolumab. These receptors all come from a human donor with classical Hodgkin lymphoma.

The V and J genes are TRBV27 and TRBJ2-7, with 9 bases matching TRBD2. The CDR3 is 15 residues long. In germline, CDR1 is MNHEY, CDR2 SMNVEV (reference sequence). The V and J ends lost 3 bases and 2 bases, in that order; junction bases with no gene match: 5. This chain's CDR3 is CASSFGASGTYEQYF. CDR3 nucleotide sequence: TGTGCCAGCAGTTTCGGGGCTAGCGGGACCTACGAGCAGTACTTC.

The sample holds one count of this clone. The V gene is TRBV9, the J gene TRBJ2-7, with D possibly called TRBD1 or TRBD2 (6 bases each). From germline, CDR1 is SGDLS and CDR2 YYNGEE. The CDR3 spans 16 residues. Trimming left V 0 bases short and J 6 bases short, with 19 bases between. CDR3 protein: CASSVATGRPRREQYF. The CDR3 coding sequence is TGTGCCAGCAGCGTAGCTACAGGGAGGCCCAGACGCGAGCAGTACTTC.

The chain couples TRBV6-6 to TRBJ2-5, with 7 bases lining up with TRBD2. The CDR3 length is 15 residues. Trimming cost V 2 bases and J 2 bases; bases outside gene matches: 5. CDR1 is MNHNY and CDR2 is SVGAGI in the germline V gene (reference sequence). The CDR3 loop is CASSYVGGPQETQYF. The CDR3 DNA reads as TGTGCCAGCAGTTACGTGGGAGGGCCGCAAGAGACCCAGTACTTC.

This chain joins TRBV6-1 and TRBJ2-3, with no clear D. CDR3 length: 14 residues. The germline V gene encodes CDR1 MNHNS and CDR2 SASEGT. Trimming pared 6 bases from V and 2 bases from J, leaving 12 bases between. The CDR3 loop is CASSRLAATDTQYF. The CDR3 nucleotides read TGTGCCAGCAGCAGACTCGCAGCCACAGATACGCAGTATTTT.

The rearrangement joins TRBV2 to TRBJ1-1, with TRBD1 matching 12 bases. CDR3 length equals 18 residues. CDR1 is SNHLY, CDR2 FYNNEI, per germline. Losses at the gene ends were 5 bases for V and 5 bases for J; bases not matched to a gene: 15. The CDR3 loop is CASSFPGQGALVETEAFF. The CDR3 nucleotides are TGTGCCAGCAGTTTCCCGGGACAGGGGGCCTTGGTAGAGACTGAAGCTTTCTTT. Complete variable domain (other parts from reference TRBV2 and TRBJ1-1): EPEVTQTPSHQVTQMGQEVILRCVPISNHLYFYWYRQILGQKVEFLVSFYNNEISEKSEIFDDQFSVERPDGSNFTLKIRSTKLEDSAMYFCASSFPGQGALVETEAFFGQGTRLTVV.

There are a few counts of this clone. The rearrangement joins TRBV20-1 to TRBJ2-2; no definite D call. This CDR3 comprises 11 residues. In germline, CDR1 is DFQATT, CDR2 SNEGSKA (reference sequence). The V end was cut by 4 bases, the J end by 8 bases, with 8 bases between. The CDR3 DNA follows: TGCAGTGCTATCGTATCGGGGGAGCTGTTTTTT. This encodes CSAIVSGELFF.

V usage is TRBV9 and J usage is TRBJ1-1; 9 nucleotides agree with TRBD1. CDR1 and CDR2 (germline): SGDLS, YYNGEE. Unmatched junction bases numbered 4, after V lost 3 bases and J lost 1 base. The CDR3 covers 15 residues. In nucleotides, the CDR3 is TGTGCCAGCAGCGGCCGGGACAGGGAGAACACTGAAGCTTTCTTT. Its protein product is CASSGRDRENTEAFF.

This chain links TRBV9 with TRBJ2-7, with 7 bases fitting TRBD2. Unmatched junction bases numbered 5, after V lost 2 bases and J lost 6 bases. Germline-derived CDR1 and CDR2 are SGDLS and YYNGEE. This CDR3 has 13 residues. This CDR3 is CASSVRLAGEQYF. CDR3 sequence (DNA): TGTGCCAGCAGCGTCCGACTAGCTGGCGAGCAGTACTTC.

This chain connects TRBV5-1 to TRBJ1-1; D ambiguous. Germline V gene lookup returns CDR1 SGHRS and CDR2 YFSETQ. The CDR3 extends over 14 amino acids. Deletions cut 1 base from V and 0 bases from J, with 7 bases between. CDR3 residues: CASSLLAMNTEAFF. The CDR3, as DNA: TGCGCCAGCAGCTTGTTGGCGATGAACACTGAAGCTTTCTTT. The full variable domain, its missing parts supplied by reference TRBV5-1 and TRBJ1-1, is KAGVTQTPRYLIKTRGQQVTLSCSPISGHRSVSWYQQTPGQGLQFLFEYFSETQRNKGNFPGRFSGRQFSNSRSEMNVSTLELGDSALYLCASSLLAMNTEAFFGQGTRLTVV.

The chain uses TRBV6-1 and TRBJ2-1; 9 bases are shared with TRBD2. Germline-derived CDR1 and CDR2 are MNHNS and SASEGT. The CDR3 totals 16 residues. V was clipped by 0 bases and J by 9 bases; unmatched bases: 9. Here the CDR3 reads CASSEARGGGPGEQFF. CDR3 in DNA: TGTGCCAGCAGTGAAGCGCGGGGGGGAGGACCTGGTGAGCAGTTCTTC.

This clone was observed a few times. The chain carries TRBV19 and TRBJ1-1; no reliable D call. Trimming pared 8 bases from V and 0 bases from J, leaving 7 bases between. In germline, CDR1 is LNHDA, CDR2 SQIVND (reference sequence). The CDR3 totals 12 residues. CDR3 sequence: CASGYMNTEAFF. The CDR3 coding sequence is TGTGCCAGTGGCTACATGAACACTGAAGCTTTCTTT.

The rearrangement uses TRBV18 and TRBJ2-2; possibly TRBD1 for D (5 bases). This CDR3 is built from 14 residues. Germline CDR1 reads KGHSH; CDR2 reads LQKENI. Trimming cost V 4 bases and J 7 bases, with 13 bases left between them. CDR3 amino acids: CASSQTEGDGELFF. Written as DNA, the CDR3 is TGTGCCAGCTCACAAACGGAAGGGGACGGGGAGCTGTTTTTT.

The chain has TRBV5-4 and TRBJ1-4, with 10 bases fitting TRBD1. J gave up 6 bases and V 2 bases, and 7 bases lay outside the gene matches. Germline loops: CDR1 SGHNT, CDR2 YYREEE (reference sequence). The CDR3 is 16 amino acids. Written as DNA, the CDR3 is TGTGCCAGCAGCTTATTCCGGGACAGGGGTGATGAAAAACTGTTTTTT. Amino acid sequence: CASSLFRDRGDEKLFF.

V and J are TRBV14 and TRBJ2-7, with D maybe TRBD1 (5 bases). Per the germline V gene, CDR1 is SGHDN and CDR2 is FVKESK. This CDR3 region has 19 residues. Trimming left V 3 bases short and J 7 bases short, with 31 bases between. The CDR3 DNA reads TGTGCCAGCAGCCAGTTTCTAATTCGTCCAGGGCAGACCCCCGGGGAGCAGTACTTC. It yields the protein CASSQFLIRPGQTPGEQYF.

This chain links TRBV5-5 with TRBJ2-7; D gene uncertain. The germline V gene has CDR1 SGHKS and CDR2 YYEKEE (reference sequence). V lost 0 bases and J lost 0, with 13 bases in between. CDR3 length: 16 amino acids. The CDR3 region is CASSLVLPRSSYEQYF. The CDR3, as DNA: TGTGCCAGCAGCTTGGTCCTGCCTAGGAGCTCCTACGAGCAGTACTTC.

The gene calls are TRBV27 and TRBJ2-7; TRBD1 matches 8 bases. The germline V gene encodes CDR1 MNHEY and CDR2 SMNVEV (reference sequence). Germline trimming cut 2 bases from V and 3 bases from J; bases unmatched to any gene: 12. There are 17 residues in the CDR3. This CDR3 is CASSLMSLTGALYEQYF. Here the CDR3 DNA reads TGTGCCAGCAGTTTAATGTCCTTGACAGGGGCCCTCTACGAGCAGTACTTC.

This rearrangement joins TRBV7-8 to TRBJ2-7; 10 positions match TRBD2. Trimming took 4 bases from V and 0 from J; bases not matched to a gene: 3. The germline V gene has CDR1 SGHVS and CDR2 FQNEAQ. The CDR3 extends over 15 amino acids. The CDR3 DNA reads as TGTGCCAGCAGCTATCTAGCGGGAGTCTCCTACGAGCAGTACTTC. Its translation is CASSYLAGVSYEQYF.

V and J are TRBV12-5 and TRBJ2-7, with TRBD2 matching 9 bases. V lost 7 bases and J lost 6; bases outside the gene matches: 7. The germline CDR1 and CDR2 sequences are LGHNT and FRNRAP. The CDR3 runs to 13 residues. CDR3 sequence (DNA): TGTGCTAGTGCTTCGAGCGGGAGGTCCGAGCAGTACTTC. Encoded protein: CASASSGRSEQYF.

Here the CDR3 reads CASSPVGWEFSGANVLTF. DNA for the CDR3: TGTGCCAGCAGCCCGGTAGGTTGGGAATTCTCTGGGGCCAACGTCCTGACTTTC. This sequence joins TRBV7-3 and TRBJ2-6; the D is unclear. Trimming removed 5 bases at V and 0 bases at J, with 17 bases between. The CDR3 is 18 residues long. Germline assignment: CDR1 SGHTA and CDR2 FQGTGA.

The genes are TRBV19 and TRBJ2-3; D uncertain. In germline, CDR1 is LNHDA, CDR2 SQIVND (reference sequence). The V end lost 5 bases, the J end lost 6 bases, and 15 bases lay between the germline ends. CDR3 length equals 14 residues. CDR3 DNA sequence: TGTGCCAGTAGTGCCCTAGGCAGATACGATACGCAGTATTTT. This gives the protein CASSALGRYDTQYF.

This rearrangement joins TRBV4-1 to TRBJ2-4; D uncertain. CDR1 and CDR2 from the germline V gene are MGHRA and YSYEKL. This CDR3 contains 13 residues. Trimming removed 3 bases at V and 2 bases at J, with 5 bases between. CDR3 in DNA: TGCGCCAGCAGCCAGGAAACCAAAAACATTCAGTACTTC. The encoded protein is CASSQETKNIQYF.

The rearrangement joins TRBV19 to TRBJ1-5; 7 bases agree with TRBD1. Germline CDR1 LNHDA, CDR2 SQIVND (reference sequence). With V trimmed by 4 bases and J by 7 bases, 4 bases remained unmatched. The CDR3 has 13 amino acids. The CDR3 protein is CASSTPRGQPQHF. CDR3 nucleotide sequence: TGTGCCAGTAGTACGCCCAGGGGGCAGCCCCAGCATTTT.

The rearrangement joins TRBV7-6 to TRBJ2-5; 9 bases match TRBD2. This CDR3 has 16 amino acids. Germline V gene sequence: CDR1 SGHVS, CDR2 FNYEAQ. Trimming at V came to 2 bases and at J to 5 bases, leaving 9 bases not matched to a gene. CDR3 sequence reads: CASSLHPAGGGETQYF. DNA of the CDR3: TGTGCCAGCAGCTTACACCCAGCGGGAGGTGGGGAGACCCAGTACTTC.

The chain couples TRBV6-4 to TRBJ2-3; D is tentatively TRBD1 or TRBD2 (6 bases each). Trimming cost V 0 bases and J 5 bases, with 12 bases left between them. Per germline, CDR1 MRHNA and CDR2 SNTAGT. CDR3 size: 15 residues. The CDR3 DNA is TGTGCCAGCAGTGACTCGGCGGAGGGGGGAGATACGCAGTATTTT. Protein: CASSDSAEGGDTQYF.

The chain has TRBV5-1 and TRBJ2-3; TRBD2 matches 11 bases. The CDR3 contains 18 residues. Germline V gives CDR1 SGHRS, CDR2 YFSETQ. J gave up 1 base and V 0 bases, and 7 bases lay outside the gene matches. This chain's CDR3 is CASSLGGLAGGRTDTQYF. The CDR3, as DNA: TGCGCCAGCAGCTTGGGTGGCCTAGCGGGAGGTCGCACAGATACGCAGTATTTT.

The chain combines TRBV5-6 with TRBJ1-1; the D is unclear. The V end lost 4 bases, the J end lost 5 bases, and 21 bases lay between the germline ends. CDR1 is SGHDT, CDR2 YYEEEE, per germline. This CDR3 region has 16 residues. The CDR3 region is CASSPPTWEVSTEAFF. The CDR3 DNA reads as TGTGCCAGCAGCCCACCCACGTGGGAAGTATCGACTGAAGCTTTCTTT.

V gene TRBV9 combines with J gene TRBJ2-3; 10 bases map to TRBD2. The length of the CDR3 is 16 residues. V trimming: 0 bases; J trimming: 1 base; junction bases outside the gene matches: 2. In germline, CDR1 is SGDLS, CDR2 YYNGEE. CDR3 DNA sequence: TGTGCCAGCAGCGTAGTCCTAGCGGGAGGCACAGATACGCAGTATTTT. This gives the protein CASSVVLAGGTDTQYF.